A single T cell receptor (beta chain) is shown here with its context. CDR1 is SGHRS, CDR2 YFSETQ, per germline. V lost 5 bases to trimming and J lost 0 bases, with 15 bases between them. This CDR3 region has 15 residues. The record originates from a study of blood T cell repertoires in COVID-19. Study-level information: Samples came from the United States, Italy and Spain, spanning acute and convalescent COVID-19. From T cells, B-cell-depleted T cells, or PBMCs came the material, which was cDNA or gDNA.

Original processing notes: Amplification with reference gene primers provided the estimates of nucleated cell counts. Only in-frame clones appear in the TCRdb table, and some are missing; sequencing was by immunoSEQ multiplex PCR. That table supplies the V and J calls and clone size; D and trimming were determined from the DNA. Among about 91,000 clones listed, about four fifths were seen once. This clonotype originated in a woman older than 75 with acute or convalescent COVID-19. The specimen was peripheral blood. The V gene is TRBV5-1, the J gene TRBJ2-7; maybe TRBD1 (6 bases). The CDR3 sequence is CASRERTESSYEQYF. CDR3 sequence (DNA): TGCGCCAGCAGGGAGAGGACAGAAAGCTCCTACGAGCAGTACTTC.